These T cell receptor beta chains were read from a single sample in a study of blood T cell repertoires in COVID-19. Repertoires were generated with immunoSEQ multiplex PCR, while TCRdb's copy carries only in-frame clones and drops some. The sample has about 150,000 clones; around four fifths are singletons. The sample was peripheral blood. Every receptor here comes from a man in his sixties who had recovered from COVID-19. Both conserved end residues are part of each CDR3. A D gene is named only where the DNA matches it firmly. For some rows the clone size is stated as once, few or many, or as a class when expanded; others skip it.

J: TRBJ1-6
size: .
V: TRBV10-3
D: TRBD1
CDR3: CAIKPGQGGSPLHF
DNA: TGTGCCATCAAGCCGGGACAGGGAGGTTCACCCCTCCACTTT

J: TRBJ2-1
size: .
V: TRBV6-5
D: .
CDR3: CASRGGGINEQFF
DNA: TGTGCCAGCAGGGGCGGCGGGATAAATGAGCAGTTCTTC

J: TRBJ1-1
size: .
V: TRBV7-2
D: TRBD1
CDR3: CASSLAGTGATEAFF
DNA: TGTGCCAGCAGCTTAGCCGGGACAGGGGCCACTGAAGCTTTCTTT

J: TRBJ2-7
size: .
V: TRBV7-2
D: TRBD2
CDR3: CASSLGGRGEQYF
DNA: TGTGCCAGCAGCCTAGGCGGGAGGGGCGAGCAGTACTTC

J: TRBJ1-4
size: .
V: TRBV30
D: .
CDR3: CAWSVGRDEKLFF
DNA: TGTGCCTGGAGCGTGGGGAGGGATGAAAAACTGTTTTTT

J: TRBJ1-5
size: .
V: TRBV6-5
D: TRBD1
CDR3: CASSPTGIQPQHF
DNA: TGTGCCAGCAGTCCGACAGGGATTCAGCCCCAGCATTTT

J: TRBJ1-1
size: .
V: TRBV4-3
D: TRBD1
CDR3: CASSLTGTEAFF
DNA: TGCGCCAGCAGCCTGACAGGGACTGAAGCTTTCTTT

J: TRBJ1-6
size: .
V: TRBV18
D: .
CDR3: CASSQAGQGASPLHF
DNA: TGTGCCAGCTCACAGGCCGGCCAAGGGGCGTCACCCCTCCACTTT

J: TRBJ2-3
size: .
V: TRBV12-3/TRBV12-4
D: .
CDR3: CASSFVGTDTQYF
DNA: TGTGCCAGCAGTTTTGTCGGCACAGATACGCAGTATTTT

J: TRBJ2-2
size: once
V: TRBV12-3/TRBV12-4
D: .
CDR3: CASSLAEGELFF
DNA: TGTGCCAGCAGTTTAGCGGAGGGGGAGCTGTTTTTT

J: TRBJ1-1
size: .
V: TRBV10-2
D: .
CDR3: CASSRSVEAFF
DNA: TGCGCCAGCAGTCGAAGCGTTGAAGCTTTCTTT

J: TRBJ2-1
size: few
V: TRBV3-1/TRBV3-2
D: TRBD2
CDR3: CASRPSSSGGVNEQFF
DNA: TGTGCCAGCAGACCTTCCTCCTCGGGAGGTGTAAATGAGCAGTTCTTC